This TCR beta chain comes out of a study of blood T cell repertoires in COVID-19. Profiling relied on immunoSEQ multiplex PCR, and the TCRdb table lists in-frame clones only, not all of them. The table includes over 150,000 clones, roughly 84% detected once. The CDR3 length is 16 residues. Germline V gene data show CDR1 as SGHVS and CDR2 as FQNEAQ. The trim removed 4 bases at V and 3 bases at J, leaving 11 bases unmatched. The sequencing input was peripheral blood. The clonotype comes from a young man with active or convalescent COVID-19. The rearrangement uses TRBV7-8 and TRBJ2-7, with TRBD1 matching 8 bases. The CDR3 DNA follows: TGTGCCAGCAGCTCAAAAACCGGGACAGGCTACTACGAGCAGTACTTC. This translates into CASSSKTGTGYYEQYF.